This T cell receptor beta chain was profiled in a study of CD8 T cells in ankylosing spondylitis listed by TCRdb under 2017. For the wider study: T cell receptor beta repertoires were profiled in healthy donors and ankylosing spondylitis patients so that disease-linked TCR variants could be found. The full study cohort comprised about 23 ankylosing spondylitis patients and some 100 healthy donors. Peripheral blood was sampled, and synovial fluid was additionally collected from ankylosing spondylitis patients. Overall results and qualifications from the work: A TCR beta motif made up of several highly homologous amino acid variants appeared to be characteristic of blood from ankylosing spondylitis patients. Some TCR beta motif variants had previously been reported in synovial fluid and blood of reactive arthritis patients, which suggested common disease-initiation mechanisms. According to the report, matched synovial fluid samples from ankylosing spondylitis patients were significantly enriched for the disease-linked clones. The disease-linked clones showed a CD8+ phenotype and occurred at relatively low frequencies in peripheral blood.

Sequencer: Illumina HiSeq 2500. Quantitative 5'-RACE with molecular barcodes was the method used to prepare the TCR beta libraries. Per the authors' processing: To identify disease-linked TCR variants, a new computational method was used, one built on a probabilistic model of VDJ rearrangement. TCRdb passed the public sequencing reads through fastp at Q25 and MiXCR, retaining productive beta sequences. When rows share a CDR3 protein, they turn into one entry using the most common DNA and genes. Here the V and J calls rest on TCRdb's processing, not on the authors' analysis. For this sample there are around 320,000 distinct CDR3 sequences; 20% to 25% appear just once. The leading ten clones occupy around 3.2% of the sample. CDR1 ENHRY and CDR2 SYGVKD were looked up in the germline V gene. The CDR3 numbers 15 residues from cysteine through phenylalanine. The sequence is cut down to CDR3 DNA, 45 bases in frame from base 1. Cut back by 2 bases and 7 bases, the V and J ends lie 16 bases apart.

With respect to this clonotype: Its antigen is unknown. Per-base qualities were not stored, and no clone one base away is much larger.

Sequenced sample: blood, either unsorted or a sorted T cell fraction (not recorded which). Recombination connected TRBV10-3 to TRBJ2-3; TRBD1 is perhaps the D gene, given 6 matching bases. The source is a female donor with ankylosing spondylitis or in good health (not recorded which). This receptor carries the CDR3 CAISEGDIASHTQYF. The sequenced DNA is TGTGCCATCAGTGAGGGGGACATAGCATCGCATACGCAGTATTTT.